Below, 22 T cell receptor beta chains from the same sample are listed, as sequenced in a study of CD8+ T cells in alopecia areata. RNA extraction and reverse transcription yielded cDNA as sequencing template. The repertoire was sequenced with immunoSEQ multiplex PCR; TCRdb's copy has only in-frame clones and lacks some. Of over 95,000 clones in the sample, around three fifths were seen once. Treatment indicated: oral pan-JAK inhibitor, 5-10 mg twice daily. Here the sequenced sample was CD4+ T cells sorted from blood, taken at week 24, from a patient treated with tofacitinib. The receptors here all came from a human donor with alopecia areata.

V usage is TRBV6-6 and J usage is TRBJ2-7, with D possibly TRBD2 on 6 matching bases. The CDR3 has 11 residues. CDR1 and CDR2 from the germline V gene are MNHNY and SVGAGI (reference sequence). V was trimmed by 6 bases and J by 4 bases, leaving 7 bases between them. DNA of the CDR3: TGTGCCAGCAGCGGGAGTTACGAGCAGTACTTC. Its translation: CASSGSYEQYF.

This clone was observed a few times. This sequence joins TRBV5-5 and TRBJ1-1; a weak D match, TRBD1 (6 bases). This CDR3 is built from 13 residues. The V end was cut by 0 bases, the J end by 3 bases, with 6 bases between. The germline CDR1 and CDR2 sequences are SGHKS and YYEKEE (reference sequence). The CDR3 DNA sequence: TGTGCCAGCAGCTTGGACAGGGACACTGAAGCTTTCTTT. Translation gives CASSLDRDTEAFF. The full variable domain, its missing parts supplied by reference TRBV5-5 and TRBJ1-1, is DAGVTQSPTHLIKTRGQQVTLRCSPISGHKSVSWYQQVLGQGPQFIFQYYEKEERGRGNFPDRFSARQFPNYSSELNVNALLLGDSALYLCASSLDRDTEAFFGQGTRLTVV.

This clone was detected a few times. The chain links TRBV5-5 to TRBJ1-6; D ambiguous. Trimming cost V 4 bases and J 10 bases, with 12 bases left between them. The CDR3 is 13 residues long. Germline CDR1 and CDR2: SGHKS and YYEKEE (reference sequence). The CDR3 sequence is CASSVTETSPLHF. The DNA of the CDR3 is TGTGCCAGCAGCGTAACAGAGACCTCACCCCTCCACTTT.

The chain is built from TRBV5-6 and TRBJ1-2, with D possibly matching TRBD1 (6 bases). The CDR3 totals 14 residues. Deletions cut 1 base from V and 4 bases from J, with 11 bases between. The germline gives CDR1 SGHDT, CDR2 YYEEEE. The CDR3 coding sequence is TGTGCCAGCAGCTTGACGGGGGCGGCCTATGGCTACACCTTC. It translates to CASSLTGAAYGYTF.

The CDR3 coding sequence is TGCGCCAGCAGCCCCCGACCCCCCGGGACGGATTTATACAATGAGCAGTTCTTC. It yields the protein CASSPRPPGTDLYNEQFF. The J gene is TRBJ2-1, the V gene TRBV4-1, with D perhaps TRBD1 or TRBD2 (5 bases each). The V gene lost 4 bases and the J gene lost 4 bases, with 23 bases spanning the gap. The CDR3 runs to 18 residues. CDR1 and CDR2 from the germline V gene are MGHRA and YSYEKL.

Notes on this clone: Other DNA variants within this sample encode the same CDR3. The chain couples TRBV30 to TRBJ2-3; the D call may be TRBD1 or TRBD2 (7 bases each). V was clipped by 3 bases and J by 0 bases, with 10 bases between them. This CDR3 spans 14 amino acids. Per germline, CDR1 GTSNPN and CDR2 SVGIG (reference sequence). Written as DNA, the CDR3 is TGTGCCTGGAGCAGGGGGGGCAGCACAGATACGCAGTATTTT. Amino acids: CAWSRGGSTDTQYF.

V is TRBV4-1 and J is TRBJ2-7; no reliable D call. In germline, CDR1 is MGHRA, CDR2 YSYEKL. Trimming stripped 5 bases from V and 3 bases from J, with 17 bases between. This CDR3 contains 15 residues. In DNA, the CDR3 is TGCGCCAGCAGCACTCTGCTGGCGTCAATCTACGAGCAGTACTTC. Translating gives CASSTLLASIYEQYF.

This clone was seen only a few times. The V call is TRBV6-6, the J call TRBJ2-1, with D possibly matching TRBD2 (5 bases). Germline CDR1 is MNHNY and CDR2 is SVGAGI (reference sequence). V was pared by 6 bases and J by 16 bases, with 19 bases between. The CDR3 is 12 amino acids. The CDR3 DNA follows: TGTGCCAGCAGGACTACCGGGCCCCAGGACTTCTTC. This translates into CASRTTGPQDFF.

This clone has just a few counts. The chain recombines TRBV5-1 with TRBJ1-1; D is ambiguous. Germline V lookup: CDR1 SGHRS, CDR2 YFSETQ. Deletions cut 7 bases from V and 1 base from J, with 5 bases between. The CDR3 covers 11 residues. CDR3 DNA sequence: TGCGCCAGCGGAGGGAACACTGAAGCTTTCTTT. Translation gives CASGGNTEAFF.

The chain carries TRBV25-1 and TRBJ1-1; D unclear. There are 11 residues in the CDR3. V dropped 3 bases and J dropped 9 bases, with 8 bases sitting between them. The germline V gene has CDR1 MGHDK and CDR2 SYGVNS. CDR3 coding DNA: TGTGCCAGCAGTGACGGGGTCAAAGCTTTCTTT. Protein product: CASSDGVKAFF.

The V gene is TRBV7-2, the J gene TRBJ2-5, with 10 bases fitting TRBD2. Trimming cost V 1 base and J 2 bases; bases outside gene matches: 4. This CDR3 comprises 16 residues. Germline CDR1 is SGHTA and CDR2 is FQGNSA. Written as DNA, the CDR3 is TGTGCCAGCAGCTTAGTGTTAGCGGGGGGACAAGAGACCCAGTACTTC. This translates into CASSLVLAGGQETQYF.

The chain links TRBV7-2 to TRBJ2-5; TRBD1 agrees at 8 bases. This CDR3 is 14 amino acids long. Germline CDR1 and CDR2: SGHTA and FQGNSA. The trim removed 2 bases at V and 5 bases at J, leaving 4 bases unmatched. CDR3 residues: CASSLIQGAETQYF. The CDR3 DNA follows: TGTGCCAGCAGCTTAATTCAGGGGGCGGAGACCCAGTACTTC. The complete variable domain, with remaining parts taken from reference TRBV7-2 and TRBJ2-5, reads GAGVSQSPSNKVTEKGKDVELRCDPISGHTALYWYRQSLGQGLEFLIYFQGNSAPDKSGLPSDRFSAERTGGSVSTLTIQRTQQEDSAVYLCASSLIQGAETQYFGPGTRLLVL.

The V and J genes are TRBV11-3 and TRBJ2-3, with unresolved D. The CDR3 consists of 11 residues. The ends were cut back, 5 bases at V and 9 bases at J, with 9 bases in the middle. Per the germline V gene, CDR1 is SGHNT and CDR2 is YENEEA. Here the CDR3 reads CASSARTTQYF. CDR3 DNA: TGTGCCAGCAGCGCCCGCACCACGCAGTATTTT.

The J gene is TRBJ2-7, the V gene TRBV6-5; 8 bases are shared with TRBD2. The CDR3 runs to 15 residues. The J segment lost 6 bases and the V segment lost 5 bases, leaving 12 bases of the junction unmatched. Germline lookup yields CDR1 MNHEY and CDR2 SVGAGI. The CDR3 nucleotides are TGTGCCAGCAGTATATCGGGAGGGGGTACGGGCGAGCAGTACTTC. This gives the protein CASSISGGGTGEQYF.

The chain recombines TRBV6-1 with TRBJ2-7; a possible D gene is TRBD1 (5 bases). CDR1 MNHNS and CDR2 SASEGT come from the germline V gene. This CDR3 is 14 amino acids long. V was cut by 4 bases and J by 0 bases, with 10 bases left in between. The CDR3 region is CASSAVRDSYEQYF. CDR3 sequence (DNA): TGTGCCAGCAGTGCTGTCAGGGACTCCTACGAGCAGTACTTC.

This clone turned up a few times. The J gene is TRBJ1-1, the V gene TRBV7-3; D unclear. The V and J ends lost 7 bases and 0 bases respectively, with 9 bases between them. The CDR3 extends over 13 amino acids. The germline V gene encodes CDR1 SGHTA and CDR2 FQGTGA. In nucleotides, the CDR3 is TGTGCCAGCAAAAGGGAGATGAACACTGAAGCTTTCTTT. Its protein is CASKREMNTEAFF.

This clone was found a few times. The chain links TRBV25-1 to TRBJ1-2; 8 positions match TRBD1. This CDR3 is built from 15 residues. From germline, CDR1 is MGHDK and CDR2 SYGVNS. The V segment lost 5 bases and the J segment 4 bases; nucleotides outside the gene matches: 9. CDR3 DNA: TGTGCCAGCAGTTACCAGGGGGCGCTCGGCTATGGCTACACCTTC. This encodes CASSYQGALGYGYTF.

J is TRBJ1-3 and V is TRBV30; perhaps TRBD1 as D (6 bases). In germline, CDR1 is GTSNPN, CDR2 SVGIG (reference sequence). The length of the CDR3 is 15 residues. Trimming shortened V by 1 base and J by 0 bases, and 10 bases separated the two germline ends. The CDR3 protein is CAWSEDRYSGNTIYF. CDR3 nucleotide sequence: TGTGCCTGGAGTGAGGACAGATACTCTGGAAACACCATATATTTT.

The chain joins TRBV4-1 to TRBJ1-1; the match to TRBD1 covers 7 bases. Germline loops: CDR1 MGHRA, CDR2 YSYEKL. The CDR3 has 15 amino acids. V was clipped by 3 bases and J by 5 bases; unmatched bases: 9. The CDR3 coding sequence is TGCGCCAGCAGCCATTCCAGACAGGGAGGGACTGAAGCTTTCTTT. Protein product: CASSHSRQGGTEAFF.

The chain has TRBV29-1 and TRBJ1-3, with unresolved D. The CDR3 contains 14 residues. Trimming removed 7 bases from V and 0 bases from J, with 13 bases in between. CDR1 is SQVTM, CDR2 ANQGSEA, per germline. This CDR3 is CSAVESYSGNTIYF. In nucleotides, the CDR3 is TGCAGCGCTGTGGAGTCGTACTCTGGAAACACCATATATTTT.

The rearrangement joins TRBV29-1 to TRBJ1-2, with 7 bases that match TRBD1. From germline, CDR1 is SQVTM and CDR2 ANQGSEA. CDR3 length: 14 residues. V lost 4 bases, J lost 5 bases, and 10 bases stayed unmatched. CDR3 residues: CSVVGQGEGYGYTF. The CDR3 nucleotides are TGCAGCGTTGTTGGGCAGGGGGAAGGTTATGGCTACACCTTC.

The chain links TRBV6-5 to TRBJ2-4; no clear D. Germline V CDR1 and CDR2: MNHEY, SVGAGI. Trimming took off 2 bases at V and 0 bases at J, with 11 bases between the two ends. The CDR3 extends over 16 amino acids. CDR3 bases: TGTGCCAGCAGTTACGACGGCCCACTAGCCAAAAACATTCAGTACTTC. Its translation is CASSYDGPLAKNIQYF.